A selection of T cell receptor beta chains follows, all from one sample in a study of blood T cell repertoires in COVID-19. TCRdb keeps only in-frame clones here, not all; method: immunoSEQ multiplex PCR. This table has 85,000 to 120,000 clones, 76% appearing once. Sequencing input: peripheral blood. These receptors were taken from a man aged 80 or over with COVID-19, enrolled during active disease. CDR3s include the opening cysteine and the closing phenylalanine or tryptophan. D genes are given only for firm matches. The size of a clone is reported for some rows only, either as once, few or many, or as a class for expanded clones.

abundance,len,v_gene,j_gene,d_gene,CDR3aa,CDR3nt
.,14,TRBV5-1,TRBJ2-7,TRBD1,CASSYTTGDYEQYF,TGCGCCAGCAGTTACACGACAGGGGACTACGAGCAGTACTTC
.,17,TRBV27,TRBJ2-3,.,CASSLGISGVGTDTQYF,TGTGCCAGCAGTTTAGGGATTTCAGGGGTGGGCACAGATACGCAGTATTTT
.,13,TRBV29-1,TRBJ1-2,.,CSVEDHRTYGYTF,TGCAGCGTTGAAGATCACAGAACCTATGGCTACACCTTC
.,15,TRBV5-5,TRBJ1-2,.,CASSLAGIGNSGYTF,TGTGCCAGCAGCTTGGCCGGGATAGGGAATTCTGGCTACACCTTC
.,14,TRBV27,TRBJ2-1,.,CASRAGYPANEQFF,TGTGCCAGCAGGGCGGGGTACCCGGCCAATGAGCAGTTCTTC
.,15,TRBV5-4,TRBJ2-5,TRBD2,CASTPGAGVRETQYF,TGTGCCAGCACCCCCGGGGCGGGAGTGAGGGAGACCCAGTACTTC
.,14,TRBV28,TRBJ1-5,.,CASGAVGAYQPQHF,TGTGCCAGCGGGGCTGTCGGCGCCTATCAGCCCCAGCATTTT
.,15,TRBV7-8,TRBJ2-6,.,CASSLGVAGANVLTF,TGTGCCAGCAGCCTAGGAGTCGCTGGGGCCAACGTCCTGACTTTC
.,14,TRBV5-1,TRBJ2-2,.,CASSLAADTGELFF,TGCGCCAGCAGCTTGGCGGCGGACACCGGGGAGCTGTTTTTT
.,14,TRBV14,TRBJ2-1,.,CASSQDNRWHEQFF,TGTGCCAGCAGCCAAGATAACCGATGGCATGAGCAGTTCTTC
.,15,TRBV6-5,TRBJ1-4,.,CASSGDIATNEKLFF,TGTGCCAGCTCGGGGGATATAGCAACTAATGAAAAACTGTTTTTT
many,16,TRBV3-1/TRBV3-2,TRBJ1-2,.,CASSQDRTDPLYGYTF,TGTGCCAGCAGCCAAGATAGGACAGATCCTCTCTATGGCTACACCTTC
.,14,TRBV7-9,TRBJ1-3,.,CASSQGTSRNTIYF,TGTGCCAGCAGCCAAGGAACGTCGCGGAACACCATATATTTT
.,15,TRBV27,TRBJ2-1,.,CASSGVRRPDLGQFF,TGTGCCAGCAGCGGTGTGAGGAGGCCCGATTTAGGGCAGTTCTTC
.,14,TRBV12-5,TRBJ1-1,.,CASGDDRMNTEAFF,TGTGCTAGTGGGGACGACAGAATGAACACTGAAGCTTTCTTT
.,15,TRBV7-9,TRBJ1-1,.,CASSLVQGMNTEAFF,TGTGCCAGCAGCTTAGTTCAGGGTATGAACACTGAAGCTTTCTTT
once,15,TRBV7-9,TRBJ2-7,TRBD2,CASSFGSGSLYEQYF,TGTGCCAGCAGCTTCGGTAGCGGGAGTTTGTACGAGCAGTACTTC
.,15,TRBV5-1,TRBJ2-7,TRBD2,CASSLGTSGVYEQYF,TGCGCCAGCAGCTTGGGGACTAGCGGGGTATATGAGCAGTACTTC
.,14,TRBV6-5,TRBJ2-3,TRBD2,CASRGLASTDTQYF,TGTGCCAGCAGGGGACTAGCGAGCACAGATACGCAGTATTTT
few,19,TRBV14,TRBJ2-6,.,CASSQASSYRVSGANVLTF,TGTGCCAGCAGCCAAGCCTCGAGCTACAGGGTCTCTGGGGCCAACGTCCTGACTTTC
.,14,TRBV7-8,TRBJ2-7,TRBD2,CASSSTSAGYEQYF,TGTGCCAGCAGCTCGACTAGCGCGGGCTACGAGCAGTACTTC
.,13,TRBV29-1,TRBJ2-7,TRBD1,CSAGQGGPYEQYF,TGCAGCGCCGGACAGGGAGGACCCTACGAGCAGTACTTC
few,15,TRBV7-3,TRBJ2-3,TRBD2,CASSSFAGVGDTQYF,TGTGCCAGCAGCTCCTTCGCGGGAGTGGGAGATACGCAGTATTTT
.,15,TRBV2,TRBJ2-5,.,CASSVKSGAQETQYF,TGTGCCAGCAGTGTTAAATCCGGAGCCCAAGAGACCCAGTACTTC
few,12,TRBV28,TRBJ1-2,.,CASSTTGGGYTF,TGTGCCAGCAGTACCACCGGGGGTGGCTACACCTTC
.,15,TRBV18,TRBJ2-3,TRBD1,CASSPLQGRTDTQYF,TGTGCCAGCTCACCACTACAGGGGCGCACAGATACGCAGTATTTT
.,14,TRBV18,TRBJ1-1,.,CASSFNGGNTEAFF,TGTGCCAGCTCTTTTAATGGCGGGAACACTGAAGCTTTCTTT
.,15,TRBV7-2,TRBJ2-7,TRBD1,CASSWSDRGPFGQYF,TGTGCCAGCAGCTGGAGCGACAGGGGGCCGTTCGGGCAGTACTTC
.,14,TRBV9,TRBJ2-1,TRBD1,CASSVGDRDYEQFF,TGTGCCAGCAGCGTAGGGGACAGGGACTATGAGCAGTTCTTC
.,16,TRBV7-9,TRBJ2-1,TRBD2,CASSRGLAGAYNEQFF,TGTGCCAGCAGCCGTGGACTAGCGGGAGCCTACAATGAGCAGTTCTTC
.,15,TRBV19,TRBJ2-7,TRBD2,CASSMLAGDSYEQYF,TGTGCCAGTAGTATGTTAGCGGGGGACTCCTACGAGCAGTACTTC
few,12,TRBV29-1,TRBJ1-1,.,CSASGGDTEAFF,TGCAGCGCGTCCGGGGGGGACACTGAAGCTTTCTTT
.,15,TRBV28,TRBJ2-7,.,CASSPTTPRAYEQYF,TGTGCCAGCAGCCCAACGACTCCGCGGGCCTACGAGCAGTACTTC
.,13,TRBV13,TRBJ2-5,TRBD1,CASSYRGLETQYF,TGTGCCAGCAGCTACAGGGGGCTTGAGACCCAGTACTTC
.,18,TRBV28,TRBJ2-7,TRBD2,CASSSPGLAGVSTYEQYF,TGTGCCAGCAGTTCTCCGGGACTAGCGGGAGTAAGTACCTACGAGCAGTACTTC
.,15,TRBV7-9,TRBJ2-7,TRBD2,CASSSRTSTNYEQYF,TGTGCCAGCAGCTCCAGGACTAGCACCAATTACGAGCAGTACTTC
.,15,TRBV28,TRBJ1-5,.,CASTPGGDSNQPQHF,TGTGCCAGCACCCCGGGAGGGGATAGCAATCAGCCCCAGCATTTT
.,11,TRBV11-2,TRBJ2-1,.,CASQWYNEQFF,TGTGCCAGCCAGTGGTACAATGAGCAGTTCTTC
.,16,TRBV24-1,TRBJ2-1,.,CATSDLPGRGRNEQFF,TGTGCCACCAGTGATTTGCCGGGCAGGGGGAGGAATGAGCAGTTCTTC
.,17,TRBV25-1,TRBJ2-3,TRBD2,CASSDSGLAGVKDTQYF,TGTGCCAGCAGTGATTCGGGACTAGCGGGAGTCAAGGATACGCAGTATTTT
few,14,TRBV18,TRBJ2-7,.,CASSLQAESYEQYF,TGTGCCAGCTCACTACAAGCGGAATCCTACGAGCAGTACTTC
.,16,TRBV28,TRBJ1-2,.,CASSLDRVGYLGGYTF,TGTGCCAGCAGTTTAGATCGGGTCGGGTATCTTGGAGGCTACACCTTC
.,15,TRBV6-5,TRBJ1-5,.,CASSLGTPSNQPQHF,TGTGCCAGCAGTCTCGGGACACCGAGCAATCAGCCCCAGCATTTT
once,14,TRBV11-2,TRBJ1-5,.,CASSSSGGHQPQHF,TGTGCCAGCAGCTCCTCGGGGGGCCATCAGCCCCAGCATTTT
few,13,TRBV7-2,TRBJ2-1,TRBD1,CASSLGQFNEQFF,TGTGCCAGCAGCTTGGGACAGTTCAATGAGCAGTTCTTC
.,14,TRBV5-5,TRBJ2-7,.,CASSLAWGEYEQYF,TGTGCCAGCAGCTTGGCCTGGGGGGAATACGAGCAGTACTTC
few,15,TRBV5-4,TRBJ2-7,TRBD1,CASSLEPTGDYEQYF,TGTGCCAGCAGCTTGGAGCCGACAGGGGACTACGAGCAGTACTTC
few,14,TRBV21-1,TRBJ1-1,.,CASSNEDSEGEAFF,TGTGCCAGCAGCAATGAGGACAGTGAAGGTGAAGCTTTCTTT
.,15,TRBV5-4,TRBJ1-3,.,CASSLGAGSGNTIYF,TGTGCCAGCAGCTTGGGAGCAGGCTCTGGAAACACCATATATTTT
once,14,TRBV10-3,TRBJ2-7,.,CATKGAGLSYEQYF,TGTGCCACTAAGGGTGCGGGCTTATCCTACGAGCAGTACTTC
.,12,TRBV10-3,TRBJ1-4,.,CAISDDYEKLFF,TGTGCCATCAGTGATGACTATGAAAAACTGTTTTTT
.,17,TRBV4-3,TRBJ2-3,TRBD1,CASSQRQGAISTDTQYF,TGCGCCAGCAGCCAGAGGCAGGGGGCGATTAGCACAGATACGCAGTATTTT
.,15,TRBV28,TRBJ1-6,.,CASRSGQLNNSPLHF,TGTGCCAGCAGGTCTGGACAGCTTAACAATTCACCCCTCCACTTT
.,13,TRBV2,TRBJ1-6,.,CASARFNNSPLHF,TGTGCCAGCGCTCGGTTTAATAATTCACCCCTCCACTTT
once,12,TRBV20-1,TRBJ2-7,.,CSASYRRGEQYF,TGCAGTGCTAGTTACCGGCGGGGAGAGCAGTACTTC
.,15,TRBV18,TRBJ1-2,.,CASSPPQGANYGYTF,TGTGCCAGCTCACCACCACAGGGTGCTAACTATGGTTACACCTTC
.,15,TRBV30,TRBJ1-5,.,CAWSVGTISNQPQHF,TGTGCCTGGAGTGTAGGGACAATTAGCAATCAGCCCCAGCATTTT
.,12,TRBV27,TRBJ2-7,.,CASGLSAGEQYF,TGTGCCAGCGGACTATCCGCAGGCGAGCAGTACTTC
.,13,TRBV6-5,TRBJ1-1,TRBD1,CASRGSGQGEAFF,TGTGCCAGCAGAGGCTCGGGACAGGGCGAAGCTTTCTTT